These 5 T cell receptor beta chains originate from one sample sequenced in a study of blood T cell repertoires in COVID-19. Sequenced by immunoSEQ multiplex PCR; TCRdb stores in-frame clones only, minus some. Of more than 150,000 clones in the sample, over 70% were seen once. Sequences were obtained from peripheral blood. The receptors were gathered from an older woman with acute or convalescent COVID-19.

The chain is built from TRBV29-1 and TRBJ2-7, with TRBD1 as a possible D gene (6 bases). The germline gives CDR1 SQVTM, CDR2 ANQGSEA. The CDR3 length is 12 residues. The ends were cut back, 3 bases at V and 6 bases at J, with 12 bases in the middle. The CDR3 is CSVDRGLGEQYF. Written as DNA, the CDR3 is TGCAGCGTTGACAGGGGTCTCGGCGAGCAGTACTTC.

This rearrangement joins TRBV5-1 to TRBJ1-1, with 11 bases matching TRBD1. CDR1 SGHRS and CDR2 YFSETQ come from the germline V gene. There are 15 residues in the CDR3. With V trimmed by 4 bases and J by 3 bases, 5 bases remained unmatched. The CDR3 sequence is CASSAADRGHTEAFF. The CDR3 nucleotides read TGCGCCAGCAGCGCGGCGGACAGGGGGCACACTGAAGCTTTCTTT.

The V and J genes are TRBV7-2 and TRBJ2-7; 10 nucleotides line up with TRBD2. The V gene end was trimmed by 0 bases and the J gene end by 2 bases; junction bases not matched to a gene: 4. The CDR3 runs to 16 residues. Germline V gene lookup returns CDR1 SGHTA and CDR2 FQGNSA. In nucleotides, the CDR3 is TGTGCCAGCAGCTTAGCGCAACTAGCGGGGACCTACGAGCAGTACTTC. Amino acid sequence: CASSLAQLAGTYEQYF. The whole variable domain, remainder taken from reference TRBV7-2 and TRBJ2-7, is GAGVSQSPSNKVTEKGKDVELRCDPISGHTALYWYRQSLGQGLEFLIYFQGNSAPDKSGLPSDRFSAERTGGSVSTLTIQRTQQEDSAVYLCASSLAQLAGTYEQYFGPGTRLTVT.

This clone was seen only a few times. J is TRBJ2-7 and V is TRBV19, with 7 bases lining up with TRBD1. The V and J ends lost 5 bases and 0 bases, in that order; junction bases with no gene match: 7. The length of the CDR3 is 15 residues. CDR1 and CDR2 from the germline V gene are LNHDA and SQIVND (reference sequence). CDR3 region: CASSAAGTASYEQYF. The CDR3 coding sequence is TGTGCCAGTAGTGCAGCCGGGACAGCCTCCTACGAGCAGTACTTC.

The chain employs TRBV6-5 and TRBJ1-1, with D maybe TRBD1 (6 bases). The CDR3 sequence is 15 residues long. V shed 7 bases and J shed 5 bases, with 20 bases lying between them. Looked up from germline, CDR1 is MNHEY and CDR2 is SVGAGI. In nucleotides, the CDR3 is TGTGCCAGCACCCTGGGGGCAGGTACCTCGACTGAAGCTTTCTTT. Translation gives CASTLGAGTSTEAFF.